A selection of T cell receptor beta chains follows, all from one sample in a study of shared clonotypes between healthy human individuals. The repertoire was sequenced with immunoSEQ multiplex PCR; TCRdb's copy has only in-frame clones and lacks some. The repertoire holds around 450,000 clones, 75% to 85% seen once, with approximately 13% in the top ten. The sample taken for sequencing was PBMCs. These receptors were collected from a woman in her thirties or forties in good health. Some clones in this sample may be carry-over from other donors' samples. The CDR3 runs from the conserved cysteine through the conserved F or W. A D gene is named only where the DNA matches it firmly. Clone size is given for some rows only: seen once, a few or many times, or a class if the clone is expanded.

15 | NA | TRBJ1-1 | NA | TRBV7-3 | CASSLSGGMNTEAFF | TGTGCCAGCAGCTTAAGTGGGGGTATGAACACTGAAGCTTTCTTT
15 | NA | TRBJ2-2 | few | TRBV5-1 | CASSPQDSSTGELFF | TGCGCCAGCAGCCCCCAGGACAGTTCCACCGGGGAGCTGTTTTTT
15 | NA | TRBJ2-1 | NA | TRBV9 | CASSVGLGSHNEQFF | TGTGCCAGCAGCGTAGGGCTAGGGTCCCACAATGAGCAGTTCTTC
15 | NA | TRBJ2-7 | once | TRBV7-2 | CASSLHSGGSYEQYF | TGTGCCAGCAGCTTACACTCCGGAGGCTCCTACGAGCAGTACTTC
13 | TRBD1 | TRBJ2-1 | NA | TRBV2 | CASSDREYNEQFF | TGTGCCAGCAGCGACAGGGAATACAATGAGCAGTTCTTC
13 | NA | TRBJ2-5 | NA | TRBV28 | CASSFPAQETQYF | TGTGCCAGCAGTTTCCCTGCTCAAGAGACCCAGTACTTC
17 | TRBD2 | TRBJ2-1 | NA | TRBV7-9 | CASSYPRLAGRYNEQFF | TGTGCCAGCAGCTACCCTCGACTAGCGGGAAGGTACAATGAGCAGTTCTTC
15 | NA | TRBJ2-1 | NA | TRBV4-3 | CASSQGASNYNEQFF | TGCGCCAGCAGCCAAGGGGCTAGTAATTACAATGAGCAGTTCTTC
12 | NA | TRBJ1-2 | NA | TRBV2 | CASSEEIGGYTF | TGTGCCAGCAGTGAGGAAATCGGTGGCTACACCTTC
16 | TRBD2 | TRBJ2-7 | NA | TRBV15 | CATAQGMGLVSYEQYF | TGTGCCACCGCCCAAGGGATGGGACTAGTCTCCTACGAGCAGTACTTC
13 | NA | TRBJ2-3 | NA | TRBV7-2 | CASSLVDGDTQYF | TGTGCCAGCAGCTTAGTCGATGGAGATACGCAGTATTTT
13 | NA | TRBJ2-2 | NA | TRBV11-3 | CASSRSFTGELFF | TGTGCCAGCAGCCGTAGTTTCACCGGGGAGCTGTTTTTT
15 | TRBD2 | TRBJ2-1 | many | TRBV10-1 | CASSEHGGMTAEQFF | TGCGCCAGCAGTGAGCACGGGGGGATGACAGCCGAGCAGTTCTTC
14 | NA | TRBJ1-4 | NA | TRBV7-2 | CASSLDRMNEKLFF | TGTGCCAGCAGCTTAGACAGGATGAATGAAAAACTGTTTTTT
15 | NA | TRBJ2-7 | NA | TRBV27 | CASSHGGFYPGEQYF | TGTGCCAGCAGTCACGGGGGCTTCTACCCGGGAGAGCAGTACTTC
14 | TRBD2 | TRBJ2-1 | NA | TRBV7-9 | CASRAGASGRGQFF | TGTGCCAGCAGGGCTGGGGCTAGCGGGAGGGGGCAGTTCTTC
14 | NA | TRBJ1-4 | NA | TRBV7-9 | CASSLLSVGEKLFF | TGTGCCAGCAGCTTATTATCAGTGGGCGAAAAACTGTTTTTT
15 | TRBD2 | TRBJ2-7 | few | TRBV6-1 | CASSEKLSGSYEQYF | TGTGCCAGCAGTGAAAAACTTAGCGGGAGTTACGAGCAGTACTTC
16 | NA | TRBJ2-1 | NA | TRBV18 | CASSPLGGSSYNEQFF | TGTGCCAGCTCACCTCTCGGAGGGTCATCCTACAATGAGCAGTTCTTC
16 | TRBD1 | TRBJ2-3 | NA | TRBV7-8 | CASSWTGTLRTDTQYF | TGTGCCAGCAGCTGGACAGGGACCCTAAGGACAGATACGCAGTATTTT
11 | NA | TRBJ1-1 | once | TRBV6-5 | CATTRDTEAFF | TGTGCCACCACCCGGGACACTGAAGCTTTCTTT
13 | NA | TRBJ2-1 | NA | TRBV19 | CASSGSSYNEQFF | TGTGCCAGTAGCGGGTCCTCCTACAATGAGCAGTTCTTC
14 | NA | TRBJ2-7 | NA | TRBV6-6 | CASSYSVGSGEQYF | TGTGCCAGCAGTTACTCGGTAGGGTCCGGCGAGCAGTACTTC
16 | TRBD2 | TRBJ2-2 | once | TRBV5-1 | CASSSGLAGNTGELFF | TGCGCCAGCAGCTCGGGACTAGCGGGAAACACCGGGGAGCTGTTTTTT
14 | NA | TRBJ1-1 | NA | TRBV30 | CAWNMGQENTEAFF | TGTGCCTGGAATATGGGACAAGAGAACACTGAAGCTTTCTTT
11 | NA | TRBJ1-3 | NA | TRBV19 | CASSLGHTIYF | TGTGCCAGTAGTTTGGGACACACCATATATTTT
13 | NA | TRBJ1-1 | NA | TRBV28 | CASSLATASEAFF | TGTGCCAGCAGTTTAGCTACAGCTTCTGAAGCTTTCTTT
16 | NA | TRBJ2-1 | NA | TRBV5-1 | CASSLWSGDGNNEQFF | TGCGCCAGCAGCTTGTGGAGCGGCGATGGCAATAATGAGCAGTTCTTC
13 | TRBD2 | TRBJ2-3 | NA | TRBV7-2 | CASSYGGLATQYF | TGTGCCAGCAGCTACGGAGGACTAGCGACGCAGTATTTT
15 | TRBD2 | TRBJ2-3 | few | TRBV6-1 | CASRGGLAGGDTQYF | TGTGCCAGCAGGGGGGGACTAGCGGGAGGGGATACGCAGTATTTT
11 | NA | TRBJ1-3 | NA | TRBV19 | CASALGNTIYF | TGTGCCAGTGCTTTGGGAAACACCATATATTTT
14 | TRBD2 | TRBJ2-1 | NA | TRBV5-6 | CASSLPAGGGEQFF | TGTGCCAGCAGCTTGCCAGCGGGAGGGGGTGAGCAGTTCTTC
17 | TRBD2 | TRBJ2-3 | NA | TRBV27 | CASSPPAGGSNTDTQYF | TGTGCCAGCAGTCCCCCCGCGGGCGGGAGTAACACAGATACGCAGTATTTT
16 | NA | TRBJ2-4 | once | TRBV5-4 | CASSLDRTLAKNIQYF | TGTGCCAGCAGCCTCGACAGGACCTTAGCCAAAAACATTCAGTACTTC
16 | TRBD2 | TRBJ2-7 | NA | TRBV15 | CATSRGAGGYSYEQYF | TGTGCCACCAGCAGAGGGGCGGGAGGGTACTCCTACGAGCAGTACTTC
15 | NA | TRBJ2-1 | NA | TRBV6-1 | CASIPQSLTFNEQFF | TGTGCCAGCATCCCGCAGAGCCTAACTTTCAATGAGCAGTTCTTC
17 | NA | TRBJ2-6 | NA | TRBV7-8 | CASSLQTLSLGANVLTF | TGTGCCAGCAGCCTCCAAACACTTTCTTTGGGGGCCAACGTCCTGACTTTC
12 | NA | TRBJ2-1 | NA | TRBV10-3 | CAISLRDNEQFF | TGTGCCATCAGTCTCAGGGACAATGAGCAGTTCTTC
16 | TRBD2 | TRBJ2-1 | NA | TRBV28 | CASNVLAGGSYNEQFF | TGTGCCAGCAATGTCCTAGCGGGAGGCTCCTACAATGAGCAGTTCTTC
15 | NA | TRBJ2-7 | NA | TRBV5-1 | CASSLVSGLINEQYF | TGCGCCAGCAGCTTGGTTTCAGGGCTGATAAACGAGCAGTACTTC